The text below deals with one TCR beta chain. Its matching antigen is unknown. V was shortened by 4 bases and J by 4 bases, with 13 bases between the two germline ends. The CDR3 is made up of 14 amino acids. CDR1 is MNHEY, CDR2 SMNVEV, per germline (reference sequence). The data were obtained in a study of T cell responses to AZD1222 COVID-19 vaccine. Sequenced by immunoSEQ multiplex PCR; TCRdb stores in-frame clones only, minus some. The sample has around 200,000 clones; 85% to 90% are singletons. Broader study findings: Baseline serostatus was positive in only a handful of AZD1222 recipients. Sampling captured repertoires only after the peak T cell response. Spike was spanned by vaccine-associated CD4 TCRs, with dominance at 160-218 and 743-854. White British donors predominated, females outnumbered males, and clonal diversity was possibly underestimated.

Sequencing used peripheral blood, obtained on day 0 of AZD1222 vaccination. The V gene is TRBV27, the J gene TRBJ1-2, with unresolved D. The receptor comes from an adult in good health. CDR3 bases: TGTGCCAGCAGTTCCGGCTTGGGGAGCTATGGCTACACCTTC. Residues: CASSSGLGSYGYTF.